One sample yielded the 24 T cell receptor beta chains listed below, sequenced in a study of blood T cell repertoires in COVID-19 (dated by TCRdb to 2019 to 2021). Library construction relied on the immunoSEQ multiplex PCR assay. The clones in this table, taken by TCRdb from immuneACCESS, are in-frame only. Not every clone is retained; where verified, under half of the shortfall comes from an unresolved V gene, and the cause of the rest is unknown. A total of hundreds of thousands of clones appear in this sample, around 89% of them only once. The ten largest clonotypes hold more than 4% of the sample. Sequenced input: peripheral blood. These receptors all come from a woman aged 25 to 39 with acute or convalescent COVID-19.

The rearrangement joins TRBV7-9 to TRBJ2-2; possible D gene TRBD1, 6 bases. The CDR3 length is 15 residues. V shed 5 bases and J shed 3 bases, with 13 bases lying between them. In germline, CDR1 is SEHNR, CDR2 FQNEAQ (reference sequence). CDR3 loop: CASSASGADTGELFF. CDR3 sequence (DNA): TGTGCCAGCAGCGCCTCAGGGGCGGACACCGGGGAGCTGTTTTTT.

The rearrangement uses TRBV3-1 (or the pseudogene TRBV3-2) and TRBJ2-7; a possible D gene is TRBD1 (6 bases). The CDR3 contains 14 residues. The V and J ends lost 3 bases and 1 base respectively, with 10 bases between them. CDR1 and CDR2 (germline): LGHDT, YNNKEL (reference sequence). For the CDR3, the DNA is TGTGCCAGCAGCCAGCGGACAGTTTCCTACGAGCAGTACTTC. Its protein is CASSQRTVSYEQYF.

This chain uses TRBV5-4 with TRBJ1-1, with D possibly matching TRBD1 (6 bases). The CDR3 loop spans 15 amino acids. Trimming pared 0 bases from V and 1 base from J, leaving 10 bases between. The V gene's germline CDR1 is SGHNT and CDR2 YYREEE (reference sequence). The CDR3 bases are TGTGCCAGCAGCTTGGGGCTACAGGGGAACACTGAAGCTTTCTTT. Its protein product is CASSLGLQGNTEAFF.

V usage is TRBV7-3 and J usage is TRBJ2-5; D possibly corresponds to TRBD2 (6 bases). This CDR3 contains 13 residues. Germline values: CDR1 SGHTA, CDR2 FQGTGA. The V end was cut by 2 bases, the J end by 7 bases, with 11 bases between. This CDR3 reads CASSLGISGTQYF. The CDR3 DNA reads as TGTGCCAGCAGCTTAGGAATTAGCGGGACCCAGTACTTC.

This rearrangement joins TRBV18 to TRBJ2-6; D uncertain. V was trimmed by 3 bases and J by 0 bases, leaving 3 bases between them. The CDR3 has 14 amino acids. Germline CDR1 is KGHSH and CDR2 is LQKENI. The CDR3 bases are TGTGCCAGCTCACCGGCCTCTGGGGCCAACGTCCTGACTTTC. Translating it yields CASSPASGANVLTF.

As concerns this clone: Other nucleotide sequences in the sample specify the same CDR3. J is TRBJ1-1 and V is TRBV19, with D hard to call. V lost 3 bases to trimming and J lost 1 base, with 6 bases between them. Per the germline V gene, CDR1 is LNHDA and CDR2 is SQIVND (reference sequence). The CDR3 runs 13 residues. The CDR3 region has the DNA TGTGCCAGTAGTATCAGGCAGAACACTGAAGCTTTCTTT. Translation gives CASSIRQNTEAFF.

The chain links TRBV2 to TRBJ1-3, with D maybe TRBD1 (5 bases). Germline V gene lookup returns CDR1 SNHLY and CDR2 FYNNEI. V shed 4 bases and J shed 4 bases, with 14 bases lying between them. CDR3 length: 15 amino acids. The CDR3 loop reads CASSAPRGSGNTIYF. The CDR3, as DNA: TGTGCCAGCAGTGCCCCCCGGGGGAGCGGAAACACCATATATTTT.

The rearrangement uses TRBV28 and TRBJ2-2; D not certain. In germline, CDR1 is MDHEN, CDR2 SYDVKM. CDR3 length: 17 residues. V was trimmed by 7 bases and J by 8 bases, leaving 26 bases between them. CDR3 amino acids: CASTPRLPPAGRGELFF. The CDR3, as DNA: TGTGCCAGCACCCCTCGGCTCCCTCCCGCAGGTCGGGGGGAGCTGTTTTTT.

The V call is TRBV5-6, the J call TRBJ2-5, with D maybe TRBD2 (5 bases). The CDR3 length is 15 residues. Trimming shortened V by 3 bases and J by 5 bases, and 17 bases separated the two germline ends. Germline CDR1 SGHDT, CDR2 YYEEEE. The chain's CDR3 is CASSSRSGVWETQYF. Written as DNA, the CDR3 is TGTGCCAGCAGCTCCCGATCCGGGGTGTGGGAGACCCAGTACTTC.

V and J are TRBV7-3 and TRBJ2-5; D possibly corresponds to TRBD1 (5 bases). V was clipped by 4 bases and J by 13 bases, with 13 bases between them. Germline loops: CDR1 SGHTA, CDR2 FQGTGA. This CDR3 spans 11 amino acids. CDR3 nucleotides: TGTGCCAGCAGCTCCCTGGGGCGACGGTACTTC. This encodes CASSSLGRRYF.

V and J are TRBV3-1 (or the pseudogene TRBV3-2) and TRBJ1-2; no clear D gene. V shed 2 bases and J shed 5 bases, with 3 bases lying between them. In germline, CDR1 is LGHDT, CDR2 YNNKEL (reference sequence). CDR3 length: 11 residues. In DNA, the CDR3 is TGTGCCAGCAGCCAATCGTATGGCTACACCTTC. It encodes CASSQSYGYTF.

This rearrangement joins TRBV30 to TRBJ1-2; D is ambiguous. Deletions cut 0 bases from V and 2 bases from J, with 4 bases between. This CDR3 has 12 residues. Per the germline V gene, CDR1 is GTSNPN and CDR2 is SVGIG (reference sequence). CDR3 residues: CAWSVANYGYTF. The CDR3 bases are TGTGCCTGGAGTGTAGCAAACTATGGCTACACCTTC.

The gene calls are TRBV18 and TRBJ2-3, with D perhaps TRBD2 (5 bases). Germline V gene sequence: CDR1 KGHSH, CDR2 LQKENI. V was trimmed by 3 bases and J by 4 bases, leaving 17 bases between them. The CDR3 is 16 residues long. CDR3 residues: CASSPSEGEMADTQYF. The CDR3 coding sequence is TGTGCCAGCTCACCGAGTGAGGGCGAAATGGCAGATACGCAGTATTTT.

With regard to this clone: Distinct nucleotide sequences in the sample also encode this CDR3. The chain joins TRBV2 to TRBJ2-7, with D perhaps TRBD2 (5 bases). This CDR3 is built from 12 residues. V lost 7 bases to trimming and J lost 2 bases, with 9 bases between them. Germline CDR1 is SNHLY and CDR2 is FYNNEI. The CDR3 nucleotides read TGTGCCAGCACCGGGGAACCCTACGAGCAGTACTTC. Protein: CASTGEPYEQYF. The entire variable domain, with the rest obtained from reference TRBV2 and TRBJ2-7, is as follows: EPEVTQTPSHQVTQMGQEVILRCVPISNHLYFYWYRQILGQKVEFLVSFYNNEISEKSEIFDDQFSVERPDGSNFTLKIRSTKLEDSAMYFCASTGEPYEQYFGPGTRLTVT.

The chain uses TRBV5-5 and TRBJ2-3; D may be TRBD1 (6 bases). Trimming left V 0 bases short and J 4 bases short, with 12 bases between. The length of the CDR3 is 15 residues. Per the germline V gene, CDR1 is SGHKS and CDR2 is YYEKEE (reference sequence). CDR3 protein: CASSLGGRGADTQYF. For the CDR3, the DNA is TGTGCCAGCAGCTTGGGGGGCAGGGGAGCAGATACGCAGTATTTT.

This chain uses TRBV12-5 with TRBJ2-7; D may be TRBD1 (5 bases). Germline assignment: CDR1 LGHNT and CDR2 FRNRAP. The CDR3 is made up of 13 amino acids. Trimming cost V 5 bases and J 4 bases, with 12 bases left between them. CDR3 region: CASGQPGFYEQYF. CDR3 in DNA: TGTGCTAGTGGTCAGCCAGGGTTTTACGAGCAGTACTTC.

This clone was counted once. The chain uses TRBV29-1 and TRBJ2-2; D is unresolved. Trimming took off 3 bases at V and 6 bases at J, with 8 bases between the two ends. The germline CDR1 and CDR2 sequences are SQVTM and ANQGSEA. The CDR3 loop spans 12 amino acids. The CDR3 protein is CSVEPVAGELFF. The CDR3 DNA reads TGCAGCGTTGAGCCGGTTGCCGGGGAGCTGTTTTTT.

This rearrangement joins TRBV6-2 or TRBV6-3 to TRBJ1-5; no clear D. CDR3 size: 14 residues. The germline CDR1 and CDR2 sequences are MNHEY and SVGEGT. The V and J ends lost 2 bases and 4 bases respectively, with 9 bases between them. The CDR3 loop is CASSYPERNQPQHF. The DNA for the CDR3 is TGTGCCAGCAGTTACCCCGAACGGAATCAGCCCCAGCATTTT.

The genes are TRBV7-8 and TRBJ1-2; possibly TRBD1 for D (5 bases). The germline V gene has CDR1 SGHVS and CDR2 FQNEAQ. The germline V and J ends were trimmed by 5 bases and 13 bases, with 17 bases remaining between them. The CDR3 has 12 amino acids. Here the CDR3 reads CASSLTTVLSTF. The CDR3 DNA follows: TGTGCCAGCAGCCTAACGACAGTCTTGAGCACCTTC.

J is TRBJ1-3 and V is TRBV9; possible D gene TRBD1, 6 bases. The V gene lost 0 bases and the J gene lost 2 bases, with 9 bases spanning the gap. Germline V gene lookup returns CDR1 SGDLS and CDR2 YYNGEE. There are 15 residues in the CDR3. This chain's CDR3 is CASSVGSGAGNTIYF. CDR3 coding DNA: TGTGCCAGCAGCGTAGGATCAGGGGCTGGAAACACCATATATTTT.

This sequence joins TRBV13 and TRBJ2-5, with 8 nucleotides matching TRBD1. CDR3 size: 15 residues. Germline V gene data show CDR1 as PRHDT and CDR2 as FYEKMQ (reference sequence). With V trimmed by 5 bases and J by 3 bases, 8 bases remained unmatched. The CDR3, as DNA: TGTGCCAGCAGCGTCAACAGGGGGAGAGAAGAGACCCAGTACTTC. Translating it yields CASSVNRGREETQYF.

The V call is TRBV10-1, the J call TRBJ1-1; D is uncertain. This CDR3 spans 13 amino acids. The germline V and J ends were trimmed by 0 bases and 7 bases, with 9 bases remaining between them. CDR1 and CDR2 (germline): WNHNN, SYGVQD (reference sequence). CDR3 nucleotide sequence: TGCGCCAGCAGTGAGTCAGGCGGAAATGAAGCTTTCTTT. Protein product: CASSESGGNEAFF.

The chain employs TRBV27 and TRBJ2-7; TRBD1 agrees at 11 bases. J lost 3 bases, V lost 0 bases, and 4 bases had no gene match. The length of the CDR3 is 16 residues. Germline CDR1 reads MNHEY; CDR2 reads SMNVEV (reference sequence). The DNA for the CDR3 is TGTGCCAGCAGTTTATCGGGACAGGGGGTGGACTACGAGCAGTACTTC. Its protein product is CASSLSGQGVDYEQYF.

V and J are TRBV6-2 or TRBV6-3 and TRBJ2-5; tentative D call: TRBD2 (6 bases). Germline CDR1 MNHEY, CDR2 SVGEGT. The V end lost 0 bases, the J end lost 4 bases, and 12 bases lay between the germline ends. This CDR3 contains 15 residues. In DNA form, the CDR3 reads TGTGCCAGCAGTTACTCCGGGGGACGAGGAGAGACCCAGTACTTC. Protein product: CASSYSGGRGETQYF.